The TCR beta chain under discussion was sequenced for a study of T-cell memory formation after mild COVID-19 (dated by TCRdb to the early 2020s). Background for the entire study: TCR sequence clusters from the two donors were found to be largely donor specific. In a couple of donors, T-cell clones that expanded and contracted after mild COVID-19 were followed by sequencing TCRalpha and TCRbeta repertoires longitudinally. Two young, previously healthy adult volunteers, one female and one male, were included in the cohort. What the authors observed across the whole study: Contracting CD4+ clones appeared mostly in the CM and EM memory subsets, whereas CD8+ clones were enriched in EMRA. Some responding clones were found in pre-infection memory, which suggests that pre-existing cross-reactive memory T cells took part in the SARS-CoV-2 response. Whether the second-wave clones peaking on day 37 were SARS-CoV-2 specific was not confirmed. The study covered only two mild cases, and larger cohorts including severe cases with pre-infection samples were considered necessary. Clones contracting from day 15 to 85 had balanced CD4/CD8 phenotypes, while a second wave expanding from day 15 to 37 was biased towards CD4+.

About this clonotype: Its antigen is not yet known. The input lacks base qualities; no much larger clone sits a single base away.

Sequencing was performed on an Illumina NovaSeq 6000. TCRalpha and TCRbeta cDNA libraries were built by 5'RACE with constant-segment primers, adding sample barcodes and unique molecular identifiers. RNA was extracted from every sample with Trizol reagent. The libraries were amplified in two PCR steps, and the second step added a second sample barcode and Illumina TruSeq adapters. Sequencing of libraries was performed on an Illumina NovaSeq with 2 x 150 bp paired-end reads. For the original study's pipeline: Demultiplexing of reads and collapsing into UMI-guided consensus sequences were performed with migec v1.2.7. Using mixcr v2.1.11, the UMI consensuses were aligned to TRA and TRB V and J templates and assembled into clonotypes. A clonotype was counted as expanded or contracted only if both edgeR and NoisET called the change significant, with noise models trained on biological replicates. For edgeR calls, the cutoffs were a false discovery rate-adjusted p below 0.01 and a log2 fold-change threshold of 1. As an exploratory analysis of dynamics, max-normalized trajectories of the 1000 most abundant clonotypes were examined by PCA with hierarchical clustering. Each responding clone was given a CD4 or CD8 phenotype based on the CD4+ and CD8+ repertoires, which had been sequenced separately. Through fastp at Q25 and MiXCR, TCRdb rebuilt clones from the public reads, retaining in-frame beta chains. Every CDR3 protein is listed once, alongside the most common genes and DNA of its rows. These V and J calls originate from TCRdb's pipeline instead of the authors' own analysis. The sample contains 500,000 to 650,000 distinct CDR3 sequences, roughly a fifth of them found a single time. Of the sample, 7% to 9% falls within the top ten clones.

From a lookup of the germline V gene, CDR1 and CDR2 are SGDLS and YYNGEE. The cysteine opens and the phenylalanine closes a CDR3 of 18 amino acids. Solely the CDR3 DNA is kept, with 54 bases framed from the first base. Relative to germline, V is missing 0 bases and J is missing 5 bases, with 16 bases of the junction outside any gene match. Ficoll-Paque density gradient centrifugation was the method used to isolate PBMCs. The origin of this receptor is an adult woman who had mild COVID-19 (a few samples of this study predate the infection). The sample titles of this study are shuffled in the database, so cell type and time point are left out; the donor was told from shared clones. This chain is built from TRBV9 and TRBJ1-2; 7 nucleotides in the junction match TRBD1. The sequenced sample consisted of PBMCs or a T cell subset sorted from them (not recorded which). CDR3 reads: CASSVAPPGTVVLYGYTF. At the DNA level, the sequence is TGTGCCAGCAGCGTAGCCCCCCCGGGGACAGTGGTATTGTATGGCTACACCTTC.